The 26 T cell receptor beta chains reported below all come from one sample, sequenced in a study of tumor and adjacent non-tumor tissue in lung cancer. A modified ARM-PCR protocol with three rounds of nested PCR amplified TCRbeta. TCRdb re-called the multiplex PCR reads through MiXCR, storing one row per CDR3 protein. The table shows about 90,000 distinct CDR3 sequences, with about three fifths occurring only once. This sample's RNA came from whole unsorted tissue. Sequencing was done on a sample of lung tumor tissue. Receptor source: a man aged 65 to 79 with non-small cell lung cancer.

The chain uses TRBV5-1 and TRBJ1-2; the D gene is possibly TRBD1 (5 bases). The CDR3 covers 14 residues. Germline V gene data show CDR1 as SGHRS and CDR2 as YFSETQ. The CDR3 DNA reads TGCGACAACTACGAGGGGAGGGGTTCGTATGGCTACACCTTC. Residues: CDNYEGRGSYGYTF.

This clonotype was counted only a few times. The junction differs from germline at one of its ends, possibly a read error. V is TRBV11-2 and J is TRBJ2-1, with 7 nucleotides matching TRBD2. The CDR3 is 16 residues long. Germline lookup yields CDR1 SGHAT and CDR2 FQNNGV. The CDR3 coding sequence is TGCGCCAGCAGGCGGACGTTCGCGGGGGAAAACAATGAGCAGTTCTTC. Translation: CASRRTFAGENNEQFF.

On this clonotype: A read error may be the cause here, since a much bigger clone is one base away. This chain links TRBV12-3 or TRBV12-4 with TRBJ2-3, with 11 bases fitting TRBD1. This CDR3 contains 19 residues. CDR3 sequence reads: CASSLGYRGTGGYTNTQYF. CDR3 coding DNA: TGTGCCAGCAGTCTTGGATACAGGGGGACAGGGGGTTACACAAATACGCAGTATTTT.

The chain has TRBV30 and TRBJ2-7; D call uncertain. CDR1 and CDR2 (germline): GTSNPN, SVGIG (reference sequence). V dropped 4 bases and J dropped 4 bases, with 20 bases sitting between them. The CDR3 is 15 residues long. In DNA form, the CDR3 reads TGTGCCTGGACACCACTCTCTATCGGTAGATACGAGCAGTACTTC. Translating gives CAWTPLSIGRYEQYF. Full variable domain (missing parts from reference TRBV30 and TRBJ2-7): SQTIHQWPATLVQPVGSPLSLECTVEGTSNPNLYWYRQAAGRGLQLLFYSVGIGQISSEVPQNLSASRPQDRQFILSSKKLLLSDSGFYLCAWTPLSIGRYEQYFGPGTRLTVT.

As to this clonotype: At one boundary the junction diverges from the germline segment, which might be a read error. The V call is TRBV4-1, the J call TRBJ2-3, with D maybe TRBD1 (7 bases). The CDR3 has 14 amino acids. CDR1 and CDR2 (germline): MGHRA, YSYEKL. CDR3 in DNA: TGCACCAGCAGCCTTGGACAGGCGGGGGATACGCAGTATTTT. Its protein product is CTSSLGQAGDTQYF.

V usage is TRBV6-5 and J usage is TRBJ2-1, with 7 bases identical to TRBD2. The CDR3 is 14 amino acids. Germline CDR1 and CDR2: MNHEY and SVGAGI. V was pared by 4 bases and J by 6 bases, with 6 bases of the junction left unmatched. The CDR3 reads CASSWEGACNEQFF. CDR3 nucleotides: TGTGCCAGCAGTTGGGAGGGAGCGTGCAATGAGCAGTTCTTC.

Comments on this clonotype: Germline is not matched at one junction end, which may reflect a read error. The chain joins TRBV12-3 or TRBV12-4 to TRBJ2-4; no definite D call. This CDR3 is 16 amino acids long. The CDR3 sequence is CASSLSWLKFKNIQYF. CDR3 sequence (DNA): TGTGCTAGCAGTTTATCCTGGCTGAAATTCAAAAACATTCAGTACTTC.

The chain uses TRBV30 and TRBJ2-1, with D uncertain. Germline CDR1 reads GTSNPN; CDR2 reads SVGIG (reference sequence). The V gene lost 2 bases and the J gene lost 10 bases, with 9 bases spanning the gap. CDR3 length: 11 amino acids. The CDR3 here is CAWSLVREQFF. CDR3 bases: TGTGCCTGGAGTTTGGTGAGAGAGCAGTTCTTC.

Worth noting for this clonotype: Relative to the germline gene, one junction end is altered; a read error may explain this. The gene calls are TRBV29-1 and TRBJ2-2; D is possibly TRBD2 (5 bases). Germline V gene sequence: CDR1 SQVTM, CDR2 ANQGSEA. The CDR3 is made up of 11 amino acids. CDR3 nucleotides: TGCAGCGCCGAAAACACCGGGGAGCTGCTTTTT. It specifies CSAENTGELLF.

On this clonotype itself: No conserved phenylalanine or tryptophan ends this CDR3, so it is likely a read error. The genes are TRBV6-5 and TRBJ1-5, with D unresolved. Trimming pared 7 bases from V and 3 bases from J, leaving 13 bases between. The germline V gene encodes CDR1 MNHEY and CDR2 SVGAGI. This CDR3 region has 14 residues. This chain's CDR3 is CASKEGPNNQPQHL. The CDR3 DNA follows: TGTGCCAGCAAAGAAGGGCCTAACAATCAGCCCCAGCATCTT.

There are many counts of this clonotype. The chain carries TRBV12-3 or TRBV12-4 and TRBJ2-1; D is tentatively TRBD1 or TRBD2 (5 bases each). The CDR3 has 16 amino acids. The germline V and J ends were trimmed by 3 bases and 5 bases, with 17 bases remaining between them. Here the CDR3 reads CASSLFGSGGHNEQFF. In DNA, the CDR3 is TGTGCCAGCAGTTTGTTTGGGTCTGGGGGTCACAATGAGCAGTTCTTC.

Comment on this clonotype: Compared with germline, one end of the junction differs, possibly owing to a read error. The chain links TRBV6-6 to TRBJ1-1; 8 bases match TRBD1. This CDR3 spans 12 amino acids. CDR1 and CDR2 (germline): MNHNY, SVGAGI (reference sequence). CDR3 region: CASSQGQAEVFF. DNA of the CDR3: TGTGCCAGCAGCCAGGGACAGGCTGAAGTTTTCTTT.

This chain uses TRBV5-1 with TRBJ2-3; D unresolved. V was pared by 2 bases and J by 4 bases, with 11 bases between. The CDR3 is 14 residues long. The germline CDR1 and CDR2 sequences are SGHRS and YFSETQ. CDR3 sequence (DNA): TGCGCCAGCAGCTTCCAAGGGATCTCAGATACGCAGTATTTT. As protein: CASSFQGISDTQYF.

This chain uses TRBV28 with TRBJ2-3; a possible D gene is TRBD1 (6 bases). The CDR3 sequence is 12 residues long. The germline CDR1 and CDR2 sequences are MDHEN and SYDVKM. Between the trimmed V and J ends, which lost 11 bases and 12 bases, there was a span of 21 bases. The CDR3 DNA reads TGTGCCGGTTGGACAGTGACGGATATTCAGTATTTT. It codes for CAGWTVTDIQYF.

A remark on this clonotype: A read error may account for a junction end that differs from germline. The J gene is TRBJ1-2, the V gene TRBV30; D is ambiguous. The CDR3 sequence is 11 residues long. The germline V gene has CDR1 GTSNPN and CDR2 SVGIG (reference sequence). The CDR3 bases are TGTACCTGGCCCTCAACTATGGGCTACACCTTC. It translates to CTWPSTMGYTF.

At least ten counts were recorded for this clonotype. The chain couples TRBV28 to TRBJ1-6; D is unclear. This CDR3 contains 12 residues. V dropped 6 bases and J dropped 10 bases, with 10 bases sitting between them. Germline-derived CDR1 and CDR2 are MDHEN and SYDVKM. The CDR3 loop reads CASRTLHSPLHF. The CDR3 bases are TGTGCCAGCAGGACCTTGCACTCACCCCTCCACTTT.

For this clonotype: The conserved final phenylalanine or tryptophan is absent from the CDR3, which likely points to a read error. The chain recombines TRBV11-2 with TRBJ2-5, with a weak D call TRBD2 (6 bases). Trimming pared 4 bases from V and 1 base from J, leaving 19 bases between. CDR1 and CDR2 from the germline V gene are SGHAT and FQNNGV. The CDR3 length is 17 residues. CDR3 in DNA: TGTGCCAGCAGCTCGAGCGGGCAGGGAAAGCGCCAAGAGACCCAGTACTCC. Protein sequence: CASSSSGQGKRQETQYS.

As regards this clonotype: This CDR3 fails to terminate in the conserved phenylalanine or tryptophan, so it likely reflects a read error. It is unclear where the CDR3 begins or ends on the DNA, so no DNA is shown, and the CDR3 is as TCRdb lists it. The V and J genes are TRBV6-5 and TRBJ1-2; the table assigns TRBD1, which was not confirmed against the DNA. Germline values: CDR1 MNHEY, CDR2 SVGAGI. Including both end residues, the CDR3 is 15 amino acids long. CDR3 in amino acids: CASSYHGQGYYGCTS.

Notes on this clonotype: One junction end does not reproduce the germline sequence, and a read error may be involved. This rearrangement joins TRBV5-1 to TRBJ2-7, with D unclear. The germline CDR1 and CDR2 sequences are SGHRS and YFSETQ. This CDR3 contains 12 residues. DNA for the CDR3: TGCGCCAACAGTCCACATTCCTACGAGCAGTACTTT. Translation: CANSPHSYEQYF.

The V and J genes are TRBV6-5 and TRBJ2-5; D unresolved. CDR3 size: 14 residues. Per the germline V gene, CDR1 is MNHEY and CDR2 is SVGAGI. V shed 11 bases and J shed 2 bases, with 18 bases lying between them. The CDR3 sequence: CAGRPQESQETQYF. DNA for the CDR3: TGTGCCGGCCGGCCCCAGGAGAGTCAAGAGACCCAGTACTTC.

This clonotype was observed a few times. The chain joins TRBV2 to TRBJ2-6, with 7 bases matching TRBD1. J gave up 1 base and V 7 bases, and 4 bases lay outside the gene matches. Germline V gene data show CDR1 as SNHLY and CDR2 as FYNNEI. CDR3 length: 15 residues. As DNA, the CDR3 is TGTGCCAGCACCGAGACAGGGTCTGGGGCCAACGTCCTGACTTTC. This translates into CASTETGSGANVLTF.

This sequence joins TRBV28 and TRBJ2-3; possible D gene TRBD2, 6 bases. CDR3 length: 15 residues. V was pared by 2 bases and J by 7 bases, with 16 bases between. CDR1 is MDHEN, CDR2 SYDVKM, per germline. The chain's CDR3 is CASSLMEGRGNTQYF. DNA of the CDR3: TGTGCCAGCAGTTTAATGGAGGGGCGGGGAAATACGCAGTATTTT.

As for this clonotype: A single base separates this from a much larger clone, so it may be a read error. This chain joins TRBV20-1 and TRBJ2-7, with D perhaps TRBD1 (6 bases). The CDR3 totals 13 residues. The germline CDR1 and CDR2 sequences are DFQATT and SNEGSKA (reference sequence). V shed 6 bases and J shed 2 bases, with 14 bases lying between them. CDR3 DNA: TGCAGTGCACGGAGCAGGGGAGCCTACGAGCAGTACTTC. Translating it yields CSARSRGAYEQYF.

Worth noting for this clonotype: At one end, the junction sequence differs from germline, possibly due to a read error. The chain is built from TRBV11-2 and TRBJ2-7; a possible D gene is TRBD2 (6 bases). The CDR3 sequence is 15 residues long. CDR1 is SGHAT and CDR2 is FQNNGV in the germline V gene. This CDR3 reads CAISRAWDSSVERYF. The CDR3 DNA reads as TGTGCCATCAGCCGCGCCTGGGACTCTTCGGTAGAGCGGTACTTC.

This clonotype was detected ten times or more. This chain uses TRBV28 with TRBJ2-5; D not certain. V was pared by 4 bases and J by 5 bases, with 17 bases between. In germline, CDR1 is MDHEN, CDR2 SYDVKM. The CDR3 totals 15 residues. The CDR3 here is CASSSPSFARETQYF. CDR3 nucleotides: TGTGCCAGCAGTTCGCCTTCGTTTGCCCGTGAGACCCAGTACTTC. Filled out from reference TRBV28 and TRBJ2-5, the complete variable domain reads DVKVTQSSRYLVKRTGEKVFLECVQDMDHENMFWYRQDPGLGLRLIYFSYDVKMKEKGDIPEGYSVSREKKERFSLILESASTNQTSMYLCASSSPSFARETQYFGPGTRLLVL.

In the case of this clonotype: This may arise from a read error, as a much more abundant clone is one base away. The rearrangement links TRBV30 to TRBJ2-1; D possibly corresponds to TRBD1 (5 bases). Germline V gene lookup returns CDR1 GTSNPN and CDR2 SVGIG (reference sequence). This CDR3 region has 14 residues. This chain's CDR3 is CAWISDRSSNEQFF. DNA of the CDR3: TGTGCCTGGATAAGTGACAGATCCTCCAATGAGCAGTTCTTC.